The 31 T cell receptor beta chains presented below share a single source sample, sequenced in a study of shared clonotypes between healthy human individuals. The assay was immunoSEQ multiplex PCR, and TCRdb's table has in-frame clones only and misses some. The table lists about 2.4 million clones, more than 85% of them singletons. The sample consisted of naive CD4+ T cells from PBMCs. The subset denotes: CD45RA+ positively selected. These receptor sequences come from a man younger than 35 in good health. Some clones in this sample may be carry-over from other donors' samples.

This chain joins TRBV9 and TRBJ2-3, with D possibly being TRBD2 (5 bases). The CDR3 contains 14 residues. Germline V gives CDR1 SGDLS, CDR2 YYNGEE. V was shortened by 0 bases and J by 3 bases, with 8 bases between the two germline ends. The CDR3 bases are TGTGCCAGCAGCGTAGACGGGATGACAGATACGCAGTATTTT. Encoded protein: CASSVDGMTDTQYF.

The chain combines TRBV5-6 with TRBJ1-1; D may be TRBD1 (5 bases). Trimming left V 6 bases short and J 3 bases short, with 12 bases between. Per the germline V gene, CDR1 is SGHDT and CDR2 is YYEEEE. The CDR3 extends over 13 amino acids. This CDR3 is CASNGHSHTEAFF. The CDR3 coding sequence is TGTGCCAGCAACGGACACTCTCACACTGAAGCTTTCTTT.

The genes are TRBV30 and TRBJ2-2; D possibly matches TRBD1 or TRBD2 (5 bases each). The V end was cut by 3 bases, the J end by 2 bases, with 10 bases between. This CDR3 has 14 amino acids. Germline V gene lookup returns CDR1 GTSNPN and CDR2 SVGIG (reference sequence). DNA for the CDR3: TGTGCCTGGAGGAGGGACCATAACACCGGGGAGCTGTTTTTT. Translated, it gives CAWRRDHNTGELFF. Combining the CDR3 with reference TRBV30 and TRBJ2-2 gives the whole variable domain SQTIHQWPATLVQPVGSPLSLECTVEGTSNPNLYWYRQAAGRGLQLLFYSVGIGQISSEVPQNLSASRPQDRQFILSSKKLLLSDSGFYLCAWRRDHNTGELFFGEGSRLTVL.

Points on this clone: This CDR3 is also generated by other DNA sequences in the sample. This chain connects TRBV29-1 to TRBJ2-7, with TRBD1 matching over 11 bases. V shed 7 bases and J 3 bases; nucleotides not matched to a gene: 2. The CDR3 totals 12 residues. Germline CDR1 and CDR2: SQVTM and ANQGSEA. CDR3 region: CSAGTGGYEQYF. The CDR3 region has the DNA TGCAGCGCGGGGACAGGGGGCTACGAGCAGTACTTC.

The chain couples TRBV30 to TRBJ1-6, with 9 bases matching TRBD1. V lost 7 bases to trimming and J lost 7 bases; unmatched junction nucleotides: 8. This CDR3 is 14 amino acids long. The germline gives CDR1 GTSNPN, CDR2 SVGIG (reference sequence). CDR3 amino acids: CASATGTGNSPLHF. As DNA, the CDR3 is TGTGCCTCTGCGACCGGGACAGGGAATTCACCCCTCCACTTT.

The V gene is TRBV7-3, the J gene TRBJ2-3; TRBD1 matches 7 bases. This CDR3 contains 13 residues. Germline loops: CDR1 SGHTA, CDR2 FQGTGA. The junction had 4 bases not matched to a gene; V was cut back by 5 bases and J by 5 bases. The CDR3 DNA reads TGTGCCAGCAGCCCTACAGGGGAAGATACGCAGTATTTT. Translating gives CASSPTGEDTQYF.

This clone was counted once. CDR3 residues: CASSRPTGTGGHEQFF. In DNA form, the CDR3 reads TGTGCCAGCAGCCGTCCTACCGGGACAGGGGGCCATGAGCAGTTCTTC. V is TRBV14 and J is TRBJ2-1; the match to TRBD1 covers 12 bases. There are 16 residues in the CDR3. J was trimmed by 8 bases and V by 4 bases; bases with no gene match: 9. CDR1 is SGHDN, CDR2 FVKESK, per germline.

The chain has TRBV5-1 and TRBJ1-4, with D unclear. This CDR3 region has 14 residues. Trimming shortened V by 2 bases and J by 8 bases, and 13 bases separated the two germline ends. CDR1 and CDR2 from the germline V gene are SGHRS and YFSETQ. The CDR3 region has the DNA TGCGCCAGCAGCTTCTGGGGAAGGAGGGAAAAACTGTTTTTT. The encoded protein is CASSFWGRREKLFF.

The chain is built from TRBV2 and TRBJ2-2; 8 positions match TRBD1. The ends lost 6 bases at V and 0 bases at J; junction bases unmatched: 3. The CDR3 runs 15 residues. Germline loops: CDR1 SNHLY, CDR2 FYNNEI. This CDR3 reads CASRPQGANTGELFF. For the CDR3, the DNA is TGTGCCAGCAGGCCACAGGGGGCGAACACCGGGGAGCTGTTTTTT.

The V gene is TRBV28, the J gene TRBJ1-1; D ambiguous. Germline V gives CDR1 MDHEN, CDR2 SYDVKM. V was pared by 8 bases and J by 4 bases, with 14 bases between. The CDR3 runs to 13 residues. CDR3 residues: CASFPGRVTEAFF. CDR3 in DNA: TGTGCCAGCTTCCCGGGTCGGGTCACTGAAGCTTTCTTT.

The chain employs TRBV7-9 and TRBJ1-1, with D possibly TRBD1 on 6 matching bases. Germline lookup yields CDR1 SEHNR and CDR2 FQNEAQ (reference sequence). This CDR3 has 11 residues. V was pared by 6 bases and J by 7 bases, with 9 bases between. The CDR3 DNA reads TGTGCCAGCAGTACAGGGAGTGAAGCTTTCTTT. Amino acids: CASSTGSEAFF.

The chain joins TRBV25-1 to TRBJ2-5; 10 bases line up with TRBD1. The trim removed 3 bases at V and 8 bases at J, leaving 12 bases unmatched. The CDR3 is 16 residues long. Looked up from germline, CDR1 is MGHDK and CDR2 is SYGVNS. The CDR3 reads CASSDPPGQGLGTQYF. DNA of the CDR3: TGTGCCAGCAGTGATCCGCCGGGACAGGGGTTAGGTACCCAGTACTTC.

DNA of the CDR3: TGTGCCAGCAACCCCCGCACAGATACGCAGTATTTT. Amino acid sequence: CASNPRTDTQYF. This rearrangement joins TRBV28 to TRBJ2-3; D call uncertain. The CDR3 totals 12 residues. Germline CDR1 MDHEN, CDR2 SYDVKM. Between the trimmed V and J ends, which lost 7 bases and 1 base, there was a span of 6 bases.

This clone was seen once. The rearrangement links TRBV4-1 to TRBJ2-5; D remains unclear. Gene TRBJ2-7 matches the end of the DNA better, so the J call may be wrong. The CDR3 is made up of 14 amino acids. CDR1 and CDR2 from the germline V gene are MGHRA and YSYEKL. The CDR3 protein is CASSPREVTYEQYF. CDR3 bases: TGCGCCAGCAGCCCGCGAGAGGTCACCTACGAGCAGTACTTC.

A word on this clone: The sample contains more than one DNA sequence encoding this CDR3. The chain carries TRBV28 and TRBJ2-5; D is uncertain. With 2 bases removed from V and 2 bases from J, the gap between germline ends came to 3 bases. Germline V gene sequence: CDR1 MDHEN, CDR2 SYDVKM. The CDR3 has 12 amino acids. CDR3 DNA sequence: TGTGCCAGCAGTTTACTACAAGAGACCCAGTACTTC. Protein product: CASSLLQETQYF.

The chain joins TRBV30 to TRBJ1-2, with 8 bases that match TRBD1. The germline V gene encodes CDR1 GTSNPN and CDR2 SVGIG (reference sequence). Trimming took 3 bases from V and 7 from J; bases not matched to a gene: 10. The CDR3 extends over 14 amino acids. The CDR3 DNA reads TGTGCCTGGAGCTTCTCGGGACAGGAGAGTGGCTACACCTTC. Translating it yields CAWSFSGQESGYTF.

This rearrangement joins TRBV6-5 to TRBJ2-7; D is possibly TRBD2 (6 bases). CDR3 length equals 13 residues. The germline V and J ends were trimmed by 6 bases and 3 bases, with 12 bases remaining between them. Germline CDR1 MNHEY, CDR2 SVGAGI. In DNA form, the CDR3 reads TGTGCCAGCAGCGCTAATAGCGGCTACGAGCAGTACTTC. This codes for CASSANSGYEQYF.

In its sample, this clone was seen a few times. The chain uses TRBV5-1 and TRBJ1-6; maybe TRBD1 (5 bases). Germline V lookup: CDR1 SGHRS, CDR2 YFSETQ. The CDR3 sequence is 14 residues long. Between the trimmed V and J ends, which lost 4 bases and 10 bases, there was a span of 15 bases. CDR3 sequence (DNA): TGCGCCAGCAGCCCGGGGGTCAGTAGGTCACCCCTCCACTTT. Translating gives CASSPGVSRSPLHF.

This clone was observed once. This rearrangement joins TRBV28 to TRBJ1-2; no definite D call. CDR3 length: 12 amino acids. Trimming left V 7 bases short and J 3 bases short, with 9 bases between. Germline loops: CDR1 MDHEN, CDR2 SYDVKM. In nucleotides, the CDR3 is TGTGCCAGCACGTCCGCACACTATGGCTACACCTTC. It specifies CASTSAHYGYTF.

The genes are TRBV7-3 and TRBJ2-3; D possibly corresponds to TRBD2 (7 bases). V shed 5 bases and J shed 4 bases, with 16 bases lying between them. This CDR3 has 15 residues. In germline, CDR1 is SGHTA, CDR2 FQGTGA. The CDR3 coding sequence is TGTGCCAGCAGCCCGGCGGGGGCGGCTCCAGATACGCAGTATTTT. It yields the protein CASSPAGAAPDTQYF.

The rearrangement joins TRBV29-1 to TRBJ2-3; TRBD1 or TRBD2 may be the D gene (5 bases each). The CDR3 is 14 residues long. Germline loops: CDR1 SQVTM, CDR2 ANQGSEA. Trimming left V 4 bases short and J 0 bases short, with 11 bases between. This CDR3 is CSVGGTVSTDTQYF. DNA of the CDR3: TGCAGCGTTGGGGGGACCGTTAGCACAGATACGCAGTATTTT.

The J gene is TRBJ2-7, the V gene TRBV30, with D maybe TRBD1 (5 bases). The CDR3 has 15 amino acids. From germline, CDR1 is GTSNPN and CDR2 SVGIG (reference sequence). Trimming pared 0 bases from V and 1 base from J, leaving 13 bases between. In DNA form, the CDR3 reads TGTGCCTGGAGTGTAGGCAGGGTACGTTCCTACGAGCAGTACTTC. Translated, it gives CAWSVGRVRSYEQYF.

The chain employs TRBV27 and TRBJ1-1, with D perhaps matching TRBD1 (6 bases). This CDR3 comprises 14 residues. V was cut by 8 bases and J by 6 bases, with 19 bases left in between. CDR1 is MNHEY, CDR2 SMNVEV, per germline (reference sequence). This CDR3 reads CASRPNRDVAEAFF. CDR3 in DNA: TGTGCCAGCCGCCCTAACAGGGACGTGGCTGAAGCTTTCTTT.

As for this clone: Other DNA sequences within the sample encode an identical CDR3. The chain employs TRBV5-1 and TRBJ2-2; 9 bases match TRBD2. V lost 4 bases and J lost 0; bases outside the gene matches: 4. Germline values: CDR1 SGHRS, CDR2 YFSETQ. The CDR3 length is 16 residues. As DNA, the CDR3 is TGCGCCAGCAGCCTCCTAGCGGGACCGAACACCGGGGAGCTGTTTTTT. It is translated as CASSLLAGPNTGELFF. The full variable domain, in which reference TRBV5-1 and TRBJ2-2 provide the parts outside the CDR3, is KAGVTQTPRYLIKTRGQQVTLSCSPISGHRSVSWYQQTPGQGLQFLFEYFSETQRNKGNFPGRFSGRQFSNSRSEMNVSTLELGDSALYLCASSLLAGPNTGELFFGEGSRLTVL.

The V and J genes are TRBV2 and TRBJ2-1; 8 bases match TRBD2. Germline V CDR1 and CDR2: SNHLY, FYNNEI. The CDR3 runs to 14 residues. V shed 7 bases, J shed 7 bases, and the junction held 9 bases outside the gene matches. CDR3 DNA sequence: TGTGCCAGCATATGGCGGGAGGATGGGAATGAGCAGTTCTTC. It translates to CASIWREDGNEQFF.

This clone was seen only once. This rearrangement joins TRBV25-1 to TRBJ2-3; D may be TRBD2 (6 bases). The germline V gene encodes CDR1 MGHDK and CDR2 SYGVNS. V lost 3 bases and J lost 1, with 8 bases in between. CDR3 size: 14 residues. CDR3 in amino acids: CASSDTGGTDTQYF. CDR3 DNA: TGTGCCAGCAGTGACACGGGAGGCACAGATACGCAGTATTTT.

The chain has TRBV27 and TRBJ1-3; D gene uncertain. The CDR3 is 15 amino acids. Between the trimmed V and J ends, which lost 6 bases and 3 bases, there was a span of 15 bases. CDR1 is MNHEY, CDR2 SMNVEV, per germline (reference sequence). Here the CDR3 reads CASSSEPGYGNTIYF. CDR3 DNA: TGTGCCAGCAGCTCCGAACCAGGTTATGGAAACACCATATATTTT.

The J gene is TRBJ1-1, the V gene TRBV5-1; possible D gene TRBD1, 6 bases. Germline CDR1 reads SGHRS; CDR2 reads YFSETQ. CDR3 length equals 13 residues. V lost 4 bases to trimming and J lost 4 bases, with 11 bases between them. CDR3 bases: TGCGCCAGCAGCGCACAGGGTGGCACTGAAGCTTTCTTT. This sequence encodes CASSAQGGTEAFF. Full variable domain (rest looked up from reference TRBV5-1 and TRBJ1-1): KAGVTQTPRYLIKTRGQQVTLSCSPISGHRSVSWYQQTPGQGLQFLFEYFSETQRNKGNFPGRFSGRQFSNSRSEMNVSTLELGDSALYLCASSAQGGTEAFFGQGTRLTVV.

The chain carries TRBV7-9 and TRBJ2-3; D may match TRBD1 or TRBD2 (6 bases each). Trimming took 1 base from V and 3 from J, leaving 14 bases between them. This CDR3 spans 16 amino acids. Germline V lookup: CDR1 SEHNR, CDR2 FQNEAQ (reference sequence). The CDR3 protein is CASSLVGGGRTDTQYF. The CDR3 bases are TGTGCCAGCAGCTTAGTCGGTGGGGGGCGAACAGATACGCAGTATTTT. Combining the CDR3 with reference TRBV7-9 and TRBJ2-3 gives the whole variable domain DTGVSQNPRHKITKRGQNVTFRCDPISEHNRLYWYRQTLGQGPEFLTYFQNEAQLEKSRLLSDRFSAERPKGSFSTLEIQRTEQGDSAMYLCASSLVGGGRTDTQYFGPGTRLTVL.

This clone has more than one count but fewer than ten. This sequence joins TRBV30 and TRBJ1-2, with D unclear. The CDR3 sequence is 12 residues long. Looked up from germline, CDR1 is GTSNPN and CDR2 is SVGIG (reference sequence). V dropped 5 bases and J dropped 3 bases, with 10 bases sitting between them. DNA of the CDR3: TGTGCCTGGTCCGGGTGGGACTATGGCTACACCTTC. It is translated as CAWSGWDYGYTF.

The CDR3 is CASSKAGGSKGQFF. The CDR3 coding sequence is TGTGCCAGCAGCAAAGCGGGAGGAAGCAAAGGGCAGTTCTTC. This chain joins TRBV11-3 and TRBJ2-1; 9 bases match TRBD2. CDR1 and CDR2 (germline): SGHNT, YENEEA. The V and J ends lost 5 bases and 12 bases, in that order; junction bases with no gene match: 11. The CDR3 spans 14 residues.